Below, 23 T cell receptor beta chains from the same sample are listed, as sequenced in a study of T cells in women clearing cervical HPV infection. Using immunoSEQ multiplex PCR, the repertoire was profiled, and TCRdb retains in-frame clones only, with some absent. Its table lists roughly 14,000 clones. Material for sequencing was blood buffy coat. The receptor set was obtained from a woman aged 18-70 years with a cervical HPV16 infection that either progressed to CIN3+ or cleared (not recorded which).

Incomplete CDR3 DNA: TGTGCCAGTAGTATAGATTCCGGGGGTGACACCGGGGAG. This codes for CASSIDSGGDTGE. The entire CDR3 is CASSIDSGGDTGELFF. This rearrangement joins TRBV19 to TRBJ2-2, with TRBD2 as a possible D gene (6 bases). The CDR3 goes on 3 residues after the read ends, and that part is filled in from the germline J gene. V gave up 0 bases and J gave up 3 bases, with 11 bases separating them. This CDR3 contains 16 residues. The germline V gene has CDR1 LNHDA and CDR2 SQIVND (reference sequence).

About this clone itself: The read falls 3 residues short of the CDR3 end, and the missing part is taken from the germline J gene. This rearrangement joins TRBV5-1 to TRBJ2-1; D may correspond to TRBD1 or TRBD2 (5 bases each). Per the germline V gene, CDR1 is SGHRS and CDR2 is YFSETQ. The CDR3 spans 15 residues. Trimming removed 4 bases at V and 5 bases at J, with 16 bases between. The part of the CDR3 DNA that was read is TGCGCCAGCAGCAAGGGAGAAAGGGGAAACAATGAG. Translating gives CASSKGERGNNE. The CDR3 reads in full as CASSKGERGNNEQFF.

As regards this clone: The sequence runs out 3 residues before the end of the CDR3; the remainder is reconstructed from the germline J gene. The rearrangement links TRBV9 to TRBJ1-6; the D is unclear. This CDR3 comprises 15 residues. V shed 1 base and J shed 10 bases, with 15 bases lying between them. Germline lookup yields CDR1 SGDLS and CDR2 YYNGEE. Incomplete CDR3 DNA: TGTGCCAGCAGCGTATCGGGTGGAGTCGGGTCACCC. It is translated as CASSVSGGVGSP. The entire CDR3 is CASSVSGGVGSPLHF.

The CDR3 reads CASSLGGTGKSYEQYF. CDR3 DNA (partial): TGCGCCAGCAGCTTGGGGGGGACAGGCAAATCCTACGAG. The gene calls are TRBV5-1 and TRBJ2-7, with TRBD1 matching 8 bases. The read terminates 3 residues ahead of where the CDR3 ends, so the germline J gene completes it. The CDR3 consists of 16 residues. Germline loops: CDR1 SGHRS, CDR2 YFSETQ. The trim removed 0 bases at V and 1 base at J, leaving 6 bases unmatched.

A remark on this clone: The read halts 3 residues ahead of the CDR3 end, with the missing end drawn from the germline J gene. The V gene is TRBV30, the J gene TRBJ2-2, with no clear D. Germline CDR1 is GTSNPN and CDR2 is SVGIG (reference sequence). CDR3 length: 13 residues. The chain's CDR3 is CAWSEGGNEKLFF. CDR3 DNA, as far as it was read: TGTGCCTGGAGTGAAGGTGGTAATGAAAAG.

A word on this clone: The CDR3 is cut off 3 residues early in the read; its end comes from the germline J gene. J is TRBJ1-2 and V is TRBV19, with 7 nucleotides matching TRBD1. V shed 6 bases, J shed 4 bases, and the junction held 5 bases outside the gene matches. The CDR3 has 13 residues. Germline CDR1 reads LNHDA; CDR2 reads SQIVND (reference sequence). CDR3 sequence: CASSTGVSYGYTF. The CDR3 bases that were read are TGTGCCAGTAGCACAGGGGTTAGCTATGGC.

CDR3 in amino acids: CASSLPENGGGYTF. Partial CDR3 DNA: TGTGCCAGCAGCTTACCGGAGAACGGGGGTGGC. The V and J genes are TRBV7-9 and TRBJ1-2, with D possibly matching TRBD1 (5 bases). The read comes to an end 3 residues before the CDR3 does, leaving the germline J gene to fill in the end. V was trimmed by 2 bases and J by 7 bases, leaving 14 bases between them. The CDR3 runs 14 residues. Germline V gene data show CDR1 as SEHNR and CDR2 as FQNEAQ (reference sequence). The full variable domain, completed using reference TRBV7-9 and TRBJ1-2, is DTGVSQNPRHKITKRGQNVTFRCDPISEHNRLYWYRQTLGQGPEFLTYFQNEAQLEKSRLLSDRFSAERPKGSFSTLEIQRTEQGDSAMYLCASSLPENGGGYTFGSGTRLTVV.

About this clone: The read finishes 3 residues shy of the CDR3 end, and the germline J gene is used to complete it. The gene calls are TRBV18 and TRBJ2-7; 11 positions agree with TRBD2. With V trimmed by 3 bases and J by 3 bases, 1 base remained unmatched. CDR1 and CDR2 from the germline V gene are KGHSH and LQKENI. The CDR3 runs 14 residues. CDR3 DNA, as far as it was read: TGTGCCAGCTCACCGGGACTAGCGGTCTACGAG. It specifies CASSPGLAVYE. The whole CDR3 reads CASSPGLAVYEQYF.

A remark on this clone: Coverage ceases 3 residues before the CDR3 finishes, and the germline J gene fills in the end. This chain links TRBV7-9 with TRBJ2-1; D perhaps matches TRBD1 (6 bases). Germline values: CDR1 SEHNR, CDR2 FQNEAQ (reference sequence). This CDR3 comprises 11 residues. The V end was cut by 5 bases, the J end by 9 bases, with 8 bases between. The CDR3 spells CASSGDTEQFF. The CDR3 bases that were read are TGTGCCAGCAGCGGGGACACTGAG.

Concerning this clone: The CDR3 end falls 3 residues outside the read, so it is completed with the germline J gene. This chain connects TRBV5-1 to TRBJ2-2; D remains ambiguous. The CDR3 has 13 residues. Germline CDR1 is SGHRS and CDR2 is YFSETQ. CDR3 sequence: CASSLGSNEKLFF. The sequenced CDR3 bases are TGCGCCAGCAGCTTGGGTTCTAATGAAAAG. The complete variable domain, with remaining parts taken from reference TRBV5-1 and TRBJ2-2, reads KAGVTQTPRYLIKTRGQQVTLSCSPISGHRSVSWYQQTPGQGLQFLFEYFSETQRNKGNFPGRFSGRQFSNSRSEMNVSTLELGDSALYLCASSLGSNEKLFFGEGSRLTVL.

Worth noting for this clone: The read halts 3 residues ahead of the CDR3 end, with the missing end drawn from the germline J gene. The rearrangement joins TRBV7-9 to TRBJ2-2; the D gene is possibly TRBD2 (6 bases). The CDR3 extends over 15 amino acids. The germline V gene encodes CDR1 SEHNR and CDR2 FQNEAQ (reference sequence). Trimming shortened V by 5 bases and J by 5 bases, and 15 bases separated the two germline ends. Partial CDR3 DNA: TGTGCCAGCAGCGCCGGGACTCCCTTTACCGGGGAG. It translates to CASSAGTPFTGE. The full CDR3 is CASSAGTPFTGELFF. Variable domain in full (rest from reference TRBV7-9 and TRBJ2-2): DTGVSQNPRHKITKRGQNVTFRCDPISEHNRLYWYRQTLGQGPEFLTYFQNEAQLEKSRLLSDRFSAERPKGSFSTLEIQRTEQGDSAMYLCASSAGTPFTGELFFGEGSRLTVL.

About this clone itself: The read falls 3 residues short of the CDR3 end, and the missing part is taken from the germline J gene. This rearrangement joins TRBV18 to TRBJ1-2; D may be TRBD1 (6 bases). CDR3 length: 16 residues. The germline V gene has CDR1 KGHSH and CDR2 LQKENI. The CDR3 region is CASSPIIQRGIYDYTF. The CDR3 bases that were read are TGTGCCAGCTCACCGATCATCCAAAGGGGGATCTACGAC.

This clone is labeled medium-sized (0.01 to 0.1%) based on frequency. The read finishes 3 residues shy of the CDR3 end, and the germline J gene is used to complete it. The chain joins TRBV2 to TRBJ1-4; D is perhaps TRBD1 (5 bases). Germline V CDR1 and CDR2: SNHLY, FYNNEI. CDR3 length equals 14 residues. Between the trimmed V and J ends, which lost 2 bases and 7 bases, there was a span of 11 bases. CDR3 amino acids: CASSESRGGEKLFF. CDR3 DNA (partial): TGTGCCAGCAGTGAATCGAGGGGTGGTGAAAAA. Filled out from reference TRBV2 and TRBJ1-4, the complete variable domain reads EPEVTQTPSHQVTQMGQEVILRCVPISNHLYFYWYRQILGQKVEFLVSFYNNEISEKSEIFDDQFSVERPDGSNFTLKIRSTKLEDSAMYFCASSESRGGEKLFFGSGTQLSVL.

Concerning this clone itself: The read gets to within 3 residues of the CDR3 end, and the germline J gene fills in the rest. The chain links TRBV19 to TRBJ1-2; TRBD1 matches at 8 bases. V lost 3 bases to trimming and J lost 7 bases; unmatched junction nucleotides: 13. Looked up from germline, CDR1 is LNHDA and CDR2 is SQIVND (reference sequence). The CDR3 is 16 residues long. The CDR3 spells CASSIQGTGRIPGYTF. CDR3 bases read: TGTGCCAGTAGTATTCAGGGGACAGGCAGGATCCCTGGC.

Points on this clone: Read sequence stops 3 residues before the CDR3 end, and the germline J gene provides the missing end. The J gene is TRBJ2-3, the V gene TRBV5-1; TRBD1 matches 9 bases. Germline V lookup: CDR1 SGHRS, CDR2 YFSETQ. The trim removed 0 bases at V and 3 bases at J, leaving 2 bases unmatched. The CDR3 loop spans 15 amino acids. CDR3 amino acids: CASSLGTGVTDTQYF. The covered CDR3 bases are TGCGCCAGCAGCTTGGGGACAGGGGTAACAGATACG.

About this clone: The read halts 3 residues ahead of the CDR3 end, with the missing end drawn from the germline J gene. The V and J genes are TRBV5-1 and TRBJ2-4, with TRBD1 matching 8 bases. V shed 5 bases, J shed 5 bases, and the junction held 12 bases outside the gene matches. The CDR3 runs to 16 residues. The V gene's germline CDR1 is SGHRS and CDR2 YFSETQ. CDR3 in amino acids: CASRWDRSSSQNIQYF. CDR3 DNA (partial): TGCGCCAGCAGATGGGACAGGTCCTCTAGCCAAAACATT. The full variable domain, its missing parts supplied by reference TRBV5-1 and TRBJ2-4, is KAGVTQTPRYLIKTRGQQVTLSCSPISGHRSVSWYQQTPGQGLQFLFEYFSETQRNKGNFPGRFSGRQFSNSRSEMNVSTLELGDSALYLCASRWDRSSSQNIQYFGAGTRLSVL.

On this clone itself: The read terminates 3 residues before the CDR3 end, so the remaining end is supplied by the germline J gene. The V call is TRBV2, the J call TRBJ1-5; D perhaps matches TRBD1 (5 bases). The ends were cut back, 7 bases at V and 1 base at J, with 11 bases in the middle. Germline V gene sequence: CDR1 SNHLY, CDR2 FYNNEI. The CDR3 has 14 amino acids. The part of the CDR3 DNA that was read is TGTGCCAGCAACGAGGGGAGGAGCAATCAGCCC. Its protein is CASNEGRSNQP. The CDR3 reads in full as CASNEGRSNQPQHF.

CDR3 DNA, as far as it was read: TGTGCCAGCAGTGATAGGGTGACGGGGGTACAGCCT. Translated: CASSDRVTGVQP. The complete CDR3 reads CASSDRVTGVQPQYF. The genes are TRBV6-4 and TRBJ2-4; TRBD2 might be the D (6 bases). The read halts 3 residues ahead of the CDR3 end, with the missing end drawn from the germline J gene. Germline-derived CDR1 and CDR2 are MRHNA and SNTAGT. The CDR3 contains 15 residues.

On this clone itself: Coverage ceases 3 residues before the CDR3 finishes, and the germline J gene fills in the end. The chain has TRBV7-2 and TRBJ2-5, with D perhaps TRBD1 or TRBD2 (5 bases each). In germline, CDR1 is SGHTA, CDR2 FQGNSA. This CDR3 region has 11 residues. V lost 5 bases and J 5 bases, leaving 6 bases between the germline ends. The CDR3 reads CASSEGETQYF. CDR3 bases read: TGTGCCAGCAGCGAGGGGGAGACC.

About this clone itself: The read is 3 residues too short to cover the CDR3 end, so that end is filled in from the germline J gene. This chain connects TRBV18 to TRBJ1-2; maybe TRBD1 (5 bases). CDR3 length: 15 amino acids. The germline gives CDR1 KGHSH, CDR2 LQKENI. Incomplete CDR3 DNA: TGTGCCAGCTCACCTGCGGGACTAGCCAAAAACATC. Protein: CASSPAGLAKNI. The whole CDR3 protein reads CASSPAGLAKNIYTF.

Comment on this clone: The read halts 3 residues ahead of the CDR3 end, with the missing end drawn from the germline J gene. The chain couples TRBV9 to TRBJ2-2; 11 bases agree with TRBD2. Germline CDR1 SGDLS, CDR2 YYNGEE. The CDR3 sequence is 17 residues long. V was clipped by 4 bases and J by 1 base; unmatched bases: 6. This CDR3 is CASSQKTSGVNTGELFF. The CDR3 bases that were read are TGTGCCAGCAGCCAAAAGACTAGCGGGGTGAACACCGGGGAG.

With regard to this clone: The sequence runs out 3 residues before the end of the CDR3; the remainder is reconstructed from the germline J gene. The chain has TRBV13 and TRBJ1-4, with 10 nucleotides matching TRBD1. CDR3 size: 14 residues. V was pared by 5 bases and J by 8 bases, with 5 bases of the junction left unmatched. Looked up from germline, CDR1 is PRHDT and CDR2 is FYEKMQ (reference sequence). The CDR3 loop reads CASSRDRGREKLFF. The part of the CDR3 DNA that was read is TGTGCCAGCAGCCGGGACAGGGGAAGGGAAAAA.

Points on this clone: The read ends 3 residues shy of where the CDR3 ends; the end is completed using the germline J gene. The chain employs TRBV5-4 and TRBJ2-7; a possible D gene is TRBD1 (5 bases). V shed 0 bases and J shed 6 bases, with 16 bases lying between them. The CDR3 is made up of 15 amino acids. Looked up from germline, CDR1 is SGHNT and CDR2 is YYREEE (reference sequence). CDR3 bases read: TGTGCCAGCAGCTTGGGACAATCCCAGGGCTCCGAG. This codes for CASSLGQSQGSE. The entire CDR3 sequence reads CASSLGQSQGSEQYF.